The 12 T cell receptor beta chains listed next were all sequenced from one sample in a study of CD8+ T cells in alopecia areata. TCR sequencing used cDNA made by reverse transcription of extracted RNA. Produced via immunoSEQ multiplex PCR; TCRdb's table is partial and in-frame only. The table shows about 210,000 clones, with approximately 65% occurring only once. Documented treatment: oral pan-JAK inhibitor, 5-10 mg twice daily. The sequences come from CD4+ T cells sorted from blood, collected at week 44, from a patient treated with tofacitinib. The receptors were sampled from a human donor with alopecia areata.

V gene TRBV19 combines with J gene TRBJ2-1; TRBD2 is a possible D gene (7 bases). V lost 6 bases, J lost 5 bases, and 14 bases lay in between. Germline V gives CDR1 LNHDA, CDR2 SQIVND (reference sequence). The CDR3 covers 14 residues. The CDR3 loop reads CASSPWEGDNEQFF. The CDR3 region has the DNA TGTGCCAGTAGCCCCTGGGAGGGGGACAATGAGCAGTTCTTC.

CDR3 sequence reads: CAWSSAGQNYGYTF. The CDR3, as DNA: TGTGCCTGGAGTAGCGCGGGACAGAACTATGGCTACACCTTC. J is TRBJ1-2 and V is TRBV30; 7 bases agree with TRBD1. Germline V gene data show CDR1 as GTSNPN and CDR2 as SVGIG (reference sequence). The CDR3 length is 14 residues. Unmatched junction bases numbered 5, after V lost 2 bases and J lost 2 bases.

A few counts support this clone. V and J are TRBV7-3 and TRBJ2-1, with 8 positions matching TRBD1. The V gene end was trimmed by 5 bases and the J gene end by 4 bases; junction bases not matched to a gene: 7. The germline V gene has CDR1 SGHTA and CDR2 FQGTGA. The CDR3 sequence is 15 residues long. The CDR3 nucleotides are TGTGCCAGCAGCATGCACGGGACAGGATACAATGAGCAGTTCTTC. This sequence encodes CASSMHGTGYNEQFF. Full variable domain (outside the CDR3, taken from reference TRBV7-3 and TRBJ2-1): GAGVSQTPSNKVTEKGKYVELRCDPISGHTALYWYRQSLGQGPEFLIYFQGTGAADDSGLPNDRFFAVRPEGSVSTLKIQRTERGDSAVYLCASSMHGTGYNEQFFGPGTRLTVL.

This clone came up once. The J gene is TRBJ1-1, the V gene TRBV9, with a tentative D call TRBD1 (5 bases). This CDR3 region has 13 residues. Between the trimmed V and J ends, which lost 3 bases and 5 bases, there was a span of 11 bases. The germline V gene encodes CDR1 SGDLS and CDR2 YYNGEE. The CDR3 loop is CASSAFRETEAFF. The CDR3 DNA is TGTGCCAGCAGCGCATTCAGGGAGACTGAAGCTTTCTTT.

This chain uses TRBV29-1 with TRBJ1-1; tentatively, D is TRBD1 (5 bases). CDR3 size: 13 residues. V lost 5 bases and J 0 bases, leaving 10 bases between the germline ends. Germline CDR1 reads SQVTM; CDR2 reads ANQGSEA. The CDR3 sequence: CSVYRQMNTEAFF. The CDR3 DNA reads TGCAGCGTTTACAGACAGATGAACACTGAAGCTTTCTTT.

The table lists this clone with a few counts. Here the CDR3 reads CASSRPKEETQYF. Here the CDR3 DNA reads TGTGCCAGCAGTAGGCCCAAAGAAGAGACCCAGTACTTC. The V call is TRBV7-2, the J call TRBJ2-5; D not certain. Deletions cut 6 bases from V and 3 bases from J, with 11 bases between. This CDR3 region has 13 residues. The germline gives CDR1 SGHTA, CDR2 FQGNSA. The full variable domain, in which reference TRBV7-2 and TRBJ2-5 provide the parts outside the CDR3, is GAGVSQSPSNKVTEKGKDVELRCDPISGHTALYWYRQSLGQGLEFLIYFQGNSAPDKSGLPSDRFSAERTGGSVSTLTIQRTQQEDSAVYLCASSRPKEETQYFGPGTRLLVL.

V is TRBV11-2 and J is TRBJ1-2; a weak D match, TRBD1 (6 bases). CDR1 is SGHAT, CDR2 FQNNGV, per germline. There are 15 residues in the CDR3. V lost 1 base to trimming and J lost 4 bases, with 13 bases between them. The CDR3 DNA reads TGTGCCAGCAGCTTAGTCGTAGGGGGAGCCTATGGCTACACCTTC. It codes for CASSLVVGGAYGYTF.

The CDR3 sequence: CASSPRGGYYEQYF. Written as DNA, the CDR3 is TGTGCCAGCAGCCCCCGAGGGGGCTACTACGAGCAGTACTTC. The chain recombines TRBV5-6 with TRBJ2-7; 7 bases match TRBD1. Germline assignment: CDR1 SGHDT and CDR2 YYEEEE. After removal of 4 bases from V and 3 bases from J, the junction contained 7 bases not matched to a gene. The CDR3 is 14 residues long.

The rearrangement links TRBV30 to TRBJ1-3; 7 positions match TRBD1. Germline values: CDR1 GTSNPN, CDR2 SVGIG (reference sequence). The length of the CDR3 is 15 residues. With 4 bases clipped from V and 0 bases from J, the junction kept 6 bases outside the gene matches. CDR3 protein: CAWTGQAISGNTIYF. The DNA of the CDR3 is TGTGCCTGGACAGGACAGGCGATCTCTGGAAACACCATATATTTT.

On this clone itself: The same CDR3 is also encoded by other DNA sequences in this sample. The CDR3 nucleotides read TGCGCCAGCAGCCTCCGGGGCGACTATGGCTACACCTTC. It codes for CASSLRGDYGYTF. The rearrangement links TRBV5-1 to TRBJ1-2; possibly TRBD1 for D (5 bases). The germline V and J ends were trimmed by 4 bases and 3 bases, with 10 bases remaining between them. CDR1 is SGHRS and CDR2 is YFSETQ in the germline V gene. The CDR3 covers 13 residues. Based on the CDR3 plus reference TRBV5-1 and TRBJ1-2, the full variable domain is KAGVTQTPRYLIKTRGQQVTLSCSPISGHRSVSWYQQTPGQGLQFLFEYFSETQRNKGNFPGRFSGRQFSNSRSEMNVSTLELGDSALYLCASSLRGDYGYTFGSGTRLTVV.

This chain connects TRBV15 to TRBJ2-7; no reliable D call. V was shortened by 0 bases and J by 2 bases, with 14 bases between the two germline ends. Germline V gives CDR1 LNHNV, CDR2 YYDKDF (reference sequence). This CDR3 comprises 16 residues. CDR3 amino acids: CATSRDLWQDTYEQYF. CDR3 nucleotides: TGTGCCACCAGCAGAGATCTGTGGCAGGATACCTACGAGCAGTACTTC. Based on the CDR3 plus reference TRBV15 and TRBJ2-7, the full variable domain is DAMVIQNPRYQVTQFGKPVTLSCSQTLNHNVMYWYQQKSSQAPKLLFHYYDKDFNNEADTPDNFQSRRPNTSFCFLDIRSPGLGDTAMYLCATSRDLWQDTYEQYFGPGTRLTVT.

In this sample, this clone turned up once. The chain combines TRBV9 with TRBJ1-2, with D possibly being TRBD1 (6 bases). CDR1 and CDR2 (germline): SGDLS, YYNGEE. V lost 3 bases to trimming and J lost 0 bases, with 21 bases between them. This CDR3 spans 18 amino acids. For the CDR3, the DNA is TGTGCCAGCAGCGGCTATGTGGTGTGGGGGCCCTCTAACTATGGCTACACCTTC. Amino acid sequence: CASSGYVVWGPSNYGYTF.